Listed below are T cell receptor beta chains from one sample, sequenced in a study of T cell repertoires in cytomegalovirus infection. Each CDR3 protein is one row after TCRdb ran MiXCR on the reads. The top ten hold roughly 5% of the sample, which has roughly 190,000 distinct CDR3 sequences, about a tenth seen once. Input material: PBMCs. The origin of the receptors is a human donor in good health (CMV status not recorded). Some clones in this sample may be carry-over from other donors' samples. CDR3s include the opening cysteine and the closing phenylalanine or tryptophan. D genes are given only for firm matches. Part of the rows lack a size; the others show once, few, many or a class for expanded clones.

- many TRBJ2-1 TRBV7-2 CASSYQGQGEQFF TGTGCCAGCAGCTACCAGGGGCAGGGTGAGCAGTTCTTC
- many TRBJ1-5 TRBV7-8 CASSPGRSNQPQHF TGTGCCAGCAGCCCGGGGCGAAGCAATCAGCCCCAGCATTTT
TRBD2 many TRBJ2-1 TRBV7-2 CASSATREHYNEQFF TGTGCCAGCAGCGCGACGCGGGAGCACTACAATGAGCAGTTCTTC
- few TRBJ2-1 TRBV28 CASSLIFASYNEQFF TGTGCCAGCAGTTTAATATTCGCCTCCTACAATGAGCAGTTCTTC
- few TRBJ2-3 TRBV11-2 CASSFGTHTDTQYF TGTGCCAGCAGCTTCGGGACTCACACAGATACGCAGTATTTT
- many TRBJ1-5 TRBV6-5 CASSTEVGNQPQHF TGTGCCAGCAGTACGGAGGTTGGCAATCAGCCCCAGCATTTT
TRBD1 few TRBJ1-1 TRBV19 CASSMMPTGSLNTEAFF TGTGCCAGTAGTATGATGCCGACAGGGTCTTTGAACACTGAAGCTTTCTTT
- few TRBJ1-1 TRBV6-2/TRBV6-3 CASSYGGKGTEAFF TGTGCCAGCAGTTACGGGGGGAAAGGCACTGAAGCTTTCTTT
TRBD2 - TRBJ2-5 TRBV20-1 CSARISRGVAFGETQYF TGCAGTGCTAGAATTTCACGGGGGGTAGCATTCGGAGAGACCCAGTACTTC
- many TRBJ1-2 TRBV20-1 CSAMYIRDGYTF TGCAGTGCTATGTATATTCGGGATGGCTACACCTTC
- many TRBJ2-3 TRBV6-6 CASSPLKGGIADTQYF TGTGCCAGCAGTCCCCTGAAGGGGGGCATCGCAGATACGCAGTATTTT
- - TRBJ2-3 TRBV7-9 CASSLGQEPDTQYF TGTGCCAGCAGCTTAGGGCAGGAGCCAGATACGCAGTATTTT
- many TRBJ2-1 TRBV28 CASSPSWGALNEQFF TGTGCCAGCAGCCCCTCGTGGGGGGCGTTAAATGAGCAGTTCTTC
- - TRBJ2-7 TRBV24-1 CATSDDSPSYEQYF TGTGCCACCAGTGATGATAGTCCATCCTACGAGCAGTACTTC
- - TRBJ2-4 TRBV5-1 CASSLEVYGIQYF TGCGCCAGCAGCTTGGAAGTCTACGGCATTCAGTACTTC
TRBD1 many TRBJ1-3 TRBV7-6 CASSRDRGDTIYF TGTGCCAGCAGCAGGGACAGGGGTGACACCATATATTTT
- many TRBJ2-1 TRBV7-6 CASSLRGGNNEQFF TGTGCCAGCAGCTTACGTGGTGGAAACAATGAGCAGTTCTTC
- - TRBJ1-1 TRBV7-9 CASSLSRLETPEAFF TGTGCCAGCAGCTTATCACGGCTAGAGACCCCAGAAGCTTTCTTT
- many TRBJ1-5 TRBV10-3 CAISLEVAQPQHF TGTGCCATCAGTCTGGAGGTGGCTCAGCCCCAGCATTTT
TRBD2 many TRBJ2-7 TRBV7-2 CASSAWGGLAGVMYEQYF TGTGCCAGCAGCGCATGGGGGGGACTAGCGGGAGTTATGTACGAGCAGTACTTC
- many TRBJ2-1 TRBV2 CASSEDDNEQFF TGTGCCAGCAGTGAGGACGACAATGAGCAGTTCTTC
- - TRBJ2-7 TRBV7-4 CASSPSVLIYEQCF TGTGCCAGCAGCCCCTCGGTCCTAATCTACGAGCAGTGCTTC
- many TRBJ1-4 TRBV18 CASSPPSREKLFF TGTGCCAGCTCACCACCGTCCAGGGAAAAACTGTTTTTT
TRBD1 many TRBJ1-2 TRBV12-3/TRBV12-4 CASSPRTGALLGYTF TGTGCCAGCAGTCCCCGGACAGGGGCATTGTTAGGCTACACCTTC
TRBD2 many TRBJ2-7 TRBV7-8 CASSLSGRLDEQYF TGTGCCAGCAGCTTAAGCGGGAGACTGGACGAGCAGTACTTC
TRBD2 many TRBJ2-3 TRBV7-2 CASSGGGDTQYF TGTGCCAGCAGCGGCGGGGGAGATACGCAGTATTTT
- many TRBJ1-1 TRBV7-6 CASSFGQGITEAFF TGTGCCAGCAGCTTTGGGCAGGGCATCACTGAAGCTTTCTTT
- many TRBJ1-1 TRBV7-2 CASSLEGTMNTEAFF TGTGCCAGCAGCTTAGAGGGGACGATGAACACTGAAGCTTTCTTT
- - TRBJ2-7 TRBV15 CATSRDLATYEQYF TGTGCCACCAGCAGAGACCTAGCGACCTACGAGCAGTACTTC
- many TRBJ2-5 TRBV7-2 CASSSGLETQYF TGTGCCAGCAGCTCAGGGTTAGAGACCCAGTACTTC
TRBD1 few TRBJ1-2 TRBV5-1 CASSLVQGGYGYTF TGCGCCAGCAGCCTCGTCCAGGGGGGCTATGGCTACACCTTC
- many TRBJ1-1 TRBV19 CASTTDALTEAFF TGTGCCAGTACCACCGACGCCCTCACTGAAGCTTTCTTT
TRBD1 - TRBJ1-2 TRBV27 CASSLSPRTGYGYTF TGTGCCAGCAGTTTATCCCCCCGGACAGGTTATGGCTACACCTTC
- many TRBJ2-4 TRBV7-2 CASSSRRAAAKNIQYF TGTGCCAGCAGTTCCCGCCGAGCGGCAGCCAAAAACATTCAGTACTTC
TRBD2 - TRBJ2-7 TRBV29-1 CSVATAGTTYEQYF TGCAGCGTTGCCACGGCCGGGACTACCTACGAGCAGTACTTC
- many TRBJ2-7 TRBV7-6 CASSLVTGRTYEQYF TGTGCCAGCAGCTTAGTTACAGGGCGGACCTACGAGCAGTACTTC
TRBD1 many TRBJ2-7 TRBV6-5 CASSYASGTGFEQYF TGTGCCAGCAGTTACGCCTCCGGGACAGGGTTCGAGCAGTACTTC
TRBD2 many TRBJ2-5 TRBV18 CASSRDRLAGGETQYF TGTGCCAGCTCACGAGATCGGCTAGCGGGAGGTGAGACCCAGTACTTC
- few TRBJ2-1 TRBV5-1 CASSQSTGDSYNEQFF TGCGCCAGCAGCCAATCCACAGGGGACTCTTACAATGAGCAGTTCTTC
TRBD1 many TRBJ1-5 TRBV7-2 CASSSRTGGGGQPQHF TGTGCCAGCAGCTCACGGACAGGGGGCGGGGGTCAGCCCCAGCATTTT
- few TRBJ1-1 TRBV28 CASSRGYWTEAFF TGTGCCAGCAGTCGGGGGTATTGGACTGAAGCTTTCTTT
- - TRBJ1-1 TRBV20-1 CSARQTMNTEAFF TGCAGTGCTAGACAGACTATGAACACTGAAGCTTTCTTT
TRBD2 many TRBJ2-1 TRBV24-1 CATSDATSVSYNEQFF TGTGCCACCAGTGATGCGACTAGCGTGTCCTACAATGAGCAGTTCTTC
- many TRBJ2-7 TRBV7-8 CASSSGVREGSGEQYF TGTGCCAGCAGCTCCGGGGTTCGCGAAGGATCGGGGGAGCAGTACTTC
- - TRBJ1-6 TRBV19 CASGDSGHEYNSPLHF TGTGCCAGTGGCGATTCGGGACATGAGTATAATTCACCCCTCCACTTT
- many TRBJ1-5 TRBV7-6 CASSLALDQPQHF TGTGCCAGCAGCTTAGCCCTGGACCAGCCCCAGCATTTT